The 12 T cell receptor beta chains given below trace back to one sample, sequenced in a study of T cell responses to AZD1222 COVID-19 vaccine. Method: immunoSEQ multiplex PCR; TCRdb's copy keeps in-frame clones and lacks some. The sample contains approximately 120,000 clones, approximately 89% of which appear only once. The source was peripheral blood, collected on day 0 of AZD1222 vaccination. The source is an adult in good health.

This sequence joins TRBV5-1 and TRBJ1-3; no firm D call. The V gene's germline CDR1 is SGHRS and CDR2 YFSETQ. V shed 2 bases and J shed 1 base, with 13 bases lying between them. CDR3 length: 16 residues. The CDR3 DNA follows: TGCGCCAGCAGCTTATTGACGATCGAGTCTGGAAACACCATATATTTT. Protein: CASSLLTIESGNTIYF.

The gene calls are TRBV5-1 and TRBJ2-2; D tentatively fits TRBD1 or TRBD2 (7 bases each). The ends were cut back, 6 bases at V and 1 base at J, with 13 bases in the middle. The CDR3 extends over 15 amino acids. In germline, CDR1 is SGHRS, CDR2 YFSETQ. CDR3 amino acids: CASTSGGVNTGELFF. In DNA, the CDR3 is TGCGCCAGCACATCAGGGGGGGTGAACACCGGGGAGCTGTTTTTT.

This clone was counted once. The chain recombines TRBV7-9 with TRBJ2-7, with D possibly being TRBD1 or TRBD2 (5 bases each). Germline V gives CDR1 SEHNR, CDR2 FQNEAQ (reference sequence). Trimming stripped 5 bases from V and 4 bases from J, with 18 bases between. The CDR3 is 15 amino acids. In DNA, the CDR3 is TGTGCCAGCAGCCCAGCCGGACTGGGGGATTACGAGCAGTACTTC. This encodes CASSPAGLGDYEQYF.

This clone was found a few times. This chain connects TRBV19 to TRBJ1-5, with D uncertain. Looked up from germline, CDR1 is LNHDA and CDR2 is SQIVND (reference sequence). The CDR3 loop spans 16 amino acids. Trimming cost V 5 bases and J 4 bases, with 18 bases left between them. CDR3 sequence reads: CASSELGWAGNQPQHF. For the CDR3, the DNA is TGTGCCAGTAGTGAGCTGGGTTGGGCCGGGAATCAGCCCCAGCATTTT.

The chain joins TRBV19 to TRBJ1-1, with D unresolved. With 5 bases removed from V and 0 bases from J, the gap between germline ends came to 10 bases. Germline CDR1 reads LNHDA; CDR2 reads SQIVND (reference sequence). The CDR3 sequence is 14 residues long. CDR3 nucleotide sequence: TGTGCCAGTAGTTACAAACAGATGAACACTGAAGCTTTCTTT. It specifies CASSYKQMNTEAFF.

The sample holds a few counts of this clone. The chain uses TRBV6-5 and TRBJ2-7; TRBD2 aligns across 7 bases. Germline CDR1 MNHEY, CDR2 SVGAGI. With V trimmed by 5 bases and J by 6 bases, 7 bases remained unmatched. The CDR3 runs to 13 residues. This chain's CDR3 is CASSPSGTVEQYF. In nucleotides, the CDR3 is TGTGCCAGCAGTCCCAGCGGGACGGTCGAGCAGTACTTC.

The gene calls are TRBV13 and TRBJ1-4, with 7 bases aligning to TRBD1. Trimming at V came to 8 bases and at J to 8 bases, leaving 8 bases not matched to a gene. The germline CDR1 and CDR2 sequences are PRHDT and FYEKMQ (reference sequence). There are 13 residues in the CDR3. The CDR3 here is CASRIDRAEKLFF. In DNA form, the CDR3 reads TGTGCCAGCCGAATTGACAGGGCAGAAAAACTGTTTTTT.

The rearrangement uses TRBV21-1 and TRBJ1-3; the DNA was not compared with TRBD1, the D call given in the table. TRBV21-1 is deemed a pseudogene. The CDR3 contains 17 residues. Written as DNA, the CDR3 is TGTGCCAGCAGCCCAATAAAGACAGGGGCGACTGGAAACACCATATATTTT. Amino acids: CASSPIKTGATGNTIYF.

The chain has TRBV9 and TRBJ2-7; tentative D call: TRBD2 (6 bases). CDR3 length equals 15 residues. V lost 4 bases and J 7 bases, leaving 21 bases between the germline ends. Per germline, CDR1 SGDLS and CDR2 YYNGEE. The CDR3 DNA sequence: TGTGCCAGCAGCTCCGGAGGGCTAGCCCCGGGGGAGCAGTACTTC. Protein product: CASSSGGLAPGEQYF.

Only one count was recorded for this clone. This chain joins TRBV10-2 and TRBJ1-1; TRBD1 matches 10 bases. The CDR3 runs 13 residues. The trim removed 9 bases at V and 3 bases at J, leaving 4 bases unmatched. CDR1 is WSHSY, CDR2 SAAADI, per germline. The CDR3 DNA follows: TGCGCCAGTTCGACAGGGGGCGACACTGAAGCTTTCTTT. It yields the protein CASSTGGDTEAFF.

The chain is built from TRBV29-1 and TRBJ2-3; D possibly corresponds to TRBD2 (5 bases). The V end was cut by 4 bases, the J end by 4 bases, with 15 bases between. Germline loops: CDR1 SQVTM, CDR2 ANQGSEA. The CDR3 length is 14 residues. The CDR3 bases are TGCAGCGTTGGGCACGGGATTGTGTCAGATACGCAGTATTTT. Translation gives CSVGHGIVSDTQYF.

This clone has just one count. This chain uses TRBV30 with TRBJ2-1, with TRBD2 matching over 10 bases. Germline values: CDR1 GTSNPN, CDR2 SVGIG (reference sequence). Unmatched junction bases numbered 1, after V lost 1 base and J lost 4 bases. This CDR3 contains 14 residues. CDR3 amino acids: CAWSALAGYNEQFF. Here the CDR3 DNA reads TGTGCCTGGAGTGCACTAGCGGGGTACAATGAGCAGTTCTTC.